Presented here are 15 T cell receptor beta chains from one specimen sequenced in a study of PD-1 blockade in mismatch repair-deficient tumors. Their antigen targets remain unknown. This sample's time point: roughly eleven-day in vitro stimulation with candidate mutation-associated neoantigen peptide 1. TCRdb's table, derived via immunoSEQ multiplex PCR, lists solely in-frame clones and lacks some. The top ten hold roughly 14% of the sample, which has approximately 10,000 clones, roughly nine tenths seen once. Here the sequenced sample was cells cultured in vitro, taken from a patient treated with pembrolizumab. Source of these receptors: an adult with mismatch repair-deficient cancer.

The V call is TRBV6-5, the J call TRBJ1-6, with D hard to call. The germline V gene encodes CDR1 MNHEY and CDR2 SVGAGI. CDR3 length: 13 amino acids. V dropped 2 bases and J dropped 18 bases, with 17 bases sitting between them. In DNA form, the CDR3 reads TGTGCCAGCAGTTACCGGCAGGATCGGTGGTACCACTTT. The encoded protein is CASSYRQDRWYHF.

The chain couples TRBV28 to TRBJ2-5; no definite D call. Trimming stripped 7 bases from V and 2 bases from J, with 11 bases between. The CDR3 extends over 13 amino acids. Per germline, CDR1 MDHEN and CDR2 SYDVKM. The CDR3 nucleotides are TGTGCCAGCATGGGAACCCCTCAAGAGACCCAGTACTTC. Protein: CASMGTPQETQYF.

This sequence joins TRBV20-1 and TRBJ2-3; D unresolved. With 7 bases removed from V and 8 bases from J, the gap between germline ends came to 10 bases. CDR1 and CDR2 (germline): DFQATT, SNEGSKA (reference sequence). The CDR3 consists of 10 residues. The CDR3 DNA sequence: TGCAGTGTCGACCCCAGTACGCAGTATTTT. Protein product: CSVDPSTQYF.

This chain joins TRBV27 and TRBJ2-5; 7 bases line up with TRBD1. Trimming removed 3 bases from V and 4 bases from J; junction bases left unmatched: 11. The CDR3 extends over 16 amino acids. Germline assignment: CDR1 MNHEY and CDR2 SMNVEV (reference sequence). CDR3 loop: CASSFTGTAFGETQYF. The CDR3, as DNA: TGTGCCAGCAGTTTTACCGGGACAGCCTTCGGAGAGACCCAGTACTTC.

CDR3 nucleotide sequence: TGTGCCAGCAGTATCCGGCCAGGGACGCCTGGTGGCTACACCTTC. Its protein product is CASSIRPGTPGGYTF. V and J are TRBV27 and TRBJ1-2; maybe TRBD1 (5 bases). The CDR3 sequence is 15 residues long. Germline CDR1 MNHEY, CDR2 SMNVEV (reference sequence). Trimming took 5 bases from V and 7 from J, leaving 20 bases between them.

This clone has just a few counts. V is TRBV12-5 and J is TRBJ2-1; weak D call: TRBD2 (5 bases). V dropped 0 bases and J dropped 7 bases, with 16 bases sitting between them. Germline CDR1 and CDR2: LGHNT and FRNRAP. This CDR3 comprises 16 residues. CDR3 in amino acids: CASGLVRETRRNEQFF. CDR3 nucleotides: TGTGCTAGTGGTTTGGTAAGGGAGACCCGTCGGAATGAGCAGTTCTTC.

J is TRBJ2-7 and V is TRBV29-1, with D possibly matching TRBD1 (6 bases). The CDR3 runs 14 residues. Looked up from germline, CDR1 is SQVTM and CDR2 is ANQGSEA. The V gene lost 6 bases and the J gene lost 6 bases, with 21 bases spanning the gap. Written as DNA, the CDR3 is TGCAGCGTCGGTACAGGGTTCGTAGTGGGCGAGCAGTACTTC. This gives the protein CSVGTGFVVGEQYF.

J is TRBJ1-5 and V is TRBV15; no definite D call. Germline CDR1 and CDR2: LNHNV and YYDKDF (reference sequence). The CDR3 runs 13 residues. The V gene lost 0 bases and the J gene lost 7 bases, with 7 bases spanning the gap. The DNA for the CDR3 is TGTGCCACCAGCAGAGATCTTTCGCAGCCCCAGCATTTT. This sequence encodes CATSRDLSQPQHF.

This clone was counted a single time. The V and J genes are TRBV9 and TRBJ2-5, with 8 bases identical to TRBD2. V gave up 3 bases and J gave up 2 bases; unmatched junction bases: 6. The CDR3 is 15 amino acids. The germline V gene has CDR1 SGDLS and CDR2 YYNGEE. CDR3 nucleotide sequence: TGTGCCAGCAGCGACACTAGCGGCATACAAGAGACCCAGTACTTC. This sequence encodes CASSDTSGIQETQYF.

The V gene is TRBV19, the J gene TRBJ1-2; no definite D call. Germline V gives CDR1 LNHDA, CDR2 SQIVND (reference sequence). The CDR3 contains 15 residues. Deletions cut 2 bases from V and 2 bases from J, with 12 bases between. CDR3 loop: CASSIHGSLNYGYTF. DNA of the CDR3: TGTGCCAGTAGTATACATGGTTCACTAAACTATGGCTACACCTTC. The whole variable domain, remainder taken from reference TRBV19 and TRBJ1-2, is DGGITQSPKYLFRKEGQNVTLSCEQNLNHDAMYWYRQDPGQGLRLIYYSQIVNDFQKGDIAEGYSVSREKKESFPLTVTSAQKNPTAFYLCASSIHGSLNYGYTFGSGTRLTVV.

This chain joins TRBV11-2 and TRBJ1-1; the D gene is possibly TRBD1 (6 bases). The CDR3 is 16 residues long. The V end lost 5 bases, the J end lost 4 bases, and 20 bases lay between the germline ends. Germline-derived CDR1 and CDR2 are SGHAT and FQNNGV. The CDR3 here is CASSPRKGGAATEAFF. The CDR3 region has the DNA TGTGCCAGCAGCCCCAGAAAGGGGGGGGCGGCCACTGAAGCTTTCTTT.

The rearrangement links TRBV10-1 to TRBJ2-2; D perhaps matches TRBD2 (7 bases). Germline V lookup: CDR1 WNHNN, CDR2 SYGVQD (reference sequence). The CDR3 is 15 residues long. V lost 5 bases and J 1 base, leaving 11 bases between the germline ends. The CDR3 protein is CASSLGGVNTGELFF. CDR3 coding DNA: TGCGCCAGCAGTCTAGGGGGGGTGAACACCGGGGAGCTGTTTTTT.

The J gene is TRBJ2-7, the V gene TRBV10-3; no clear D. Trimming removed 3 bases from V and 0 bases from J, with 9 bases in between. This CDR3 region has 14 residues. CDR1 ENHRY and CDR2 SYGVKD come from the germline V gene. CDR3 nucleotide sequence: TGTGCCATCAGTGATGGGTCGAGCTCCTACGAGCAGTACTTC. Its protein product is CAISDGSSSYEQYF.

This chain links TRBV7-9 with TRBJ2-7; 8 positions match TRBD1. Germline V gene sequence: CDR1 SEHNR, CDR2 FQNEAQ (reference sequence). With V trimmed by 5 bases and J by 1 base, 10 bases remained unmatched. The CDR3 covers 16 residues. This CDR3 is CASSPAGQGLSYEQYF. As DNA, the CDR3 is TGTGCCAGCAGCCCCGCCGGACAGGGTTTGTCCTACGAGCAGTACTTC.

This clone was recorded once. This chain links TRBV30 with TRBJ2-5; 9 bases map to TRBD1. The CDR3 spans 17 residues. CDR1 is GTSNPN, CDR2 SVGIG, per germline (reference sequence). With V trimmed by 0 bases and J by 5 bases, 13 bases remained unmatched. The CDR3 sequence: CAWSVLGGQGSGETQYF. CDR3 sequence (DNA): TGTGCCTGGAGTGTTCTGGGAGGACAGGGGTCCGGGGAGACCCAGTACTTC. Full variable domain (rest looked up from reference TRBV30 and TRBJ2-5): SQTIHQWPATLVQPVGSPLSLECTVEGTSNPNLYWYRQAAGRGLQLLFYSVGIGQISSEVPQNLSASRPQDRQFILSSKKLLLSDSGFYLCAWSVLGGQGSGETQYFGPGTRLLVL.